The rows below give T cell receptor beta chains drawn from one sample of a study of early T cells in non-severe SARS-CoV-2 infection. TCRdb passed the 5' RACE reads through MiXCR, listing each CDR3 protein once. The sample lists tens of thousands of distinct CDR3 sequences, around 6.1% occurring once. Source: whole blood, taken at baseline. The receptors stem from an adult who was a healthcare worker with PCR-confirmed SARS-CoV-2 infection or an uninfected control (not recorded which). Both conserved end residues are part of each CDR3. A D gene is named only where the DNA matches it firmly. Clone size is not always given. Where it is, it says once, few, many or a class for expanded clones.

DNA	CDR3	D	J	size	V
TGTGCCAGCAGTTCTCAGCGGGAGGGCCGAGACTCCTACAATGAGCAGTTCTTC	CASSSQREGRDSYNEQFF	TRBD2	TRBJ2-1	-	TRBV27
TGCGCCAGCATGCAGTCGGGACAGGGGTACAATGAGCAGTTCTTC	CASMQSGQGYNEQFF	TRBD1	TRBJ2-1	few	TRBV5-1
TGTGCCAGCAGCACCAGAGCGGGGGCGGGGGAGACCCAGTACTTC	CASSTRAGAGETQYF	TRBD2	TRBJ2-5	-	TRBV5-6
TGTGCCACCAGGTCCGGGCTTTCGCTAGCCAAAAACATTCAGTACTTC	CATRSGLSLAKNIQYF	-	TRBJ2-4	-	TRBV15
TGTGCCAGCAGTTATAGGTACCTCAGCTACGAGCAGTACTTC	CASSYRYLSYEQYF	-	TRBJ2-7	few	TRBV6-2/TRBV6-3
TGTGCCAGCAGCGAGGGAAATAGTGACTACTCCTACGAGCAGTACTTC	CASSEGNSDYSYEQYF	-	TRBJ2-7	many	TRBV7-6
TGTGCCAGCAAGGTGGGCGCGCCGGACGAGCAGTACTTC	CASKVGAPDEQYF	-	TRBJ2-7	few	TRBV7-2
TGCGCCAGCAGCTCTAGCGGCACCTACGAGCAGTACTTC	CASSSSGTYEQYF	TRBD2	TRBJ2-7	-	TRBV4-3
TGTGCCAGCATCCTAGCCGGGACAGGGAACACCGGGGAGCTGTTTTTT	CASILAGTGNTGELFF	TRBD1	TRBJ2-2	-	TRBV6-2/TRBV6-3
TGTGCCAGCAGTTTCGGGCTCCCCCTGACCTACAATGAGCAGTTCTTC	CASSFGLPLTYNEQFF	-	TRBJ2-1	-	TRBV12-3/TRBV12-4
TGTGCCAGCAGCTTGGAAGTGTCTTTAGGGTTGAACACTGAAGCTTTCTTT	CASSLEVSLGLNTEAFF	-	TRBJ1-1	-	TRBV5-5
TGTGCCAGCAGCAAGAGCGGAGCGACCCAGTACTTC	CASSKSGATQYF	-	TRBJ2-5	few	TRBV11-2
TGTGCCAGCAGTTTAGGGTCCCTGGGAGCTTTCTTT	CASSLGSLGAFF	-	TRBJ1-1	-	TRBV12-3/TRBV12-4
TGTGCCAGCACCCACCTCGGACAGCTCAACTATGGCTACACCTTC	CASTHLGQLNYGYTF	-	TRBJ1-2	many	TRBV6-6
TGTGCCAGCAGTTACCTAGCGGATTACGAGCAGTACTTC	CASSYLADYEQYF	TRBD2	TRBJ2-7	few	TRBV6-5
TGTGCCAGCAGCCCCCGAGGGGAAGAGACCCAGTACTTC	CASSPRGEETQYF	-	TRBJ2-5	-	TRBV7-2
TGTGCCAGCAGCCGAGAGGTTTCCTACGAGCAGTACTTC	CASSREVSYEQYF	-	TRBJ2-7	few	TRBV4-2
TGTGCCAGCAGCTCTACGCGGGCAGAGACCCAGTACTTC	CASSSTRAETQYF	-	TRBJ2-5	-	TRBV7-2
TGTGCCAGCAGTGATACCCCCGGGACAGGGTATCAGCCCCAGCATTTT	CASSDTPGTGYQPQHF	TRBD1	TRBJ1-5	-	TRBV6-1
TGCAGTGCTAGAGATTTGGGACGGACCTACAATGAGCAGTTCTTC	CSARDLGRTYNEQFF	-	TRBJ2-1	few	TRBV20-1
TGTGCCAGCAGCTTCGACAGAATGAACACTGAAGCTTTCTTT	CASSFDRMNTEAFF	-	TRBJ1-1	few	TRBV12-3/TRBV12-4
TGTGCCAGCGGGGGGAGTCACAATGAGCAGTTCTTC	CASGGSHNEQFF	-	TRBJ2-1	-	TRBV7-3
TGCGCCAGCACTCTCGAGCCCTACAGGGGCTTGTCCTACAATGAGCAGTTCTTC	CASTLEPYRGLSYNEQFF	TRBD1	TRBJ2-1	few	TRBV4-3
TGTGCCAGCAGCCCGGGACCGAGCTATGGCTACACCTTC	CASSPGPSYGYTF	-	TRBJ1-2	few	TRBV28
TGCGCCAGCAGGCAGGAAGGACCCGGGGATACGCAGTATTTT	CASRQEGPGDTQYF	-	TRBJ2-3	many	TRBV10-2
TGTGCCAGCAGCTTACTTGTAAACACCGGGGAGCTGTTTTTT	CASSLLVNTGELFF	-	TRBJ2-2	few	TRBV7-9
TGTGCCAGCAGTTACCCTAGCGGGGACCAAGAGACCCAGTACTTC	CASSYPSGDQETQYF	TRBD2	TRBJ2-5	-	TRBV6-2/TRBV6-3
TGTGCCAGCAGCTTAGAATCTCTAGATACGCAGTATTTT	CASSLESLDTQYF	-	TRBJ2-3	many	TRBV11-3
TGTGCCAGCAGCGTAGGGGACAACAACTACGAGCAGTACTTC	CASSVGDNNYEQYF	-	TRBJ2-7	-	TRBV9
TGCATGATGGACAGGGCTTTAGGTGGCGAGACCCAGTACTTC	CMMDRALGGETQYF	TRBD1	TRBJ2-5	-	TRBV20-1
TGTGCCAGCAGTTACGACAGGGTTGAGACCCAGTACTTC	CASSYDRVETQYF	TRBD1	TRBJ2-5	many	TRBV6-2/TRBV6-3
TGTGCCAGCAGTAACACGGCCAACATTCAGTACTTC	CASSNTANIQYF	-	TRBJ2-4	many	TRBV11-2
TGTGCCAGTAGTAAGGTTTGGGGAGGAAGGACTGACGAGCAGTACTTC	CASSKVWGGRTDEQYF	-	TRBJ2-7	few	TRBV19